This TCR beta chain was profiled in a study of T cells in Graves' hyperthyroidism and ophthalmopathy. Study findings and constraints: Clonotypes that were expanded in thyroid above 0.001 mostly appeared in blood too.

Trimming stripped 0 bases from V and 2 bases from J, with 11 bases between. Per the germline V gene, CDR1 is LGHNA and CDR2 is YNFKEQ. The CDR3 runs 15 residues. This clonotype has at least ten counts. Its antigen is not identified. Regions amplified from RNA transcripts were the TCR beta CDR3 regions. With the HTBI primer set, the TCR CDR3 went through a first round of RT-PCR. TCRdb re-called the multiplex PCR reads with MiXCR, one entry per CDR3 protein. The table includes approximately 610,000 distinct CDR3 sequences, roughly 14% detected once. Ophthalmopathy cases met thresholds of Clinical Activity Score at least 3, NOSPECS grade at least 4 and duration under 3 months. Diagnoses were established using clinical symptoms, serum thyroxine and TRAb, thyroid ultrasound and orbital computed tomography.

The clonotype comes from a middle-aged woman with Graves' ophthalmopathy. The chain employs TRBV4-2 and TRBJ2-7; D is unresolved. The sequenced sample was blood. The CDR3 here is CASSQDYGPAYEQYF. The DNA of the CDR3 is TGTGCCAGCAGCCAAGATTACGGCCCGGCCTACGAGCAGTACTTC.